A single sample gave rise to the 9 T cell receptor beta chains below, sequenced in a study of blood T cell repertoires in COVID-19. Profiled with immunoSEQ multiplex PCR; TCRdb holds only in-frame clones, not every one. This table holds around 260,000 clones, roughly 86% found once. The sample comprised peripheral blood. These TCRs come from a human donor in a cohort sampled during active COVID-19.

The DNA of the CDR3 is TGTGCCAGCAGCTTAGGGCGGACAGGTTCCTACGAGCAGTACTTC. This gives the protein CASSLGRTGSYEQYF. The gene calls are TRBV11-2 and TRBJ2-7, with 7 positions matching TRBD1. CDR1 and CDR2 (germline): SGHAT, FQNNGV. The CDR3 has 15 residues. J was trimmed by 1 base and V by 1 base; bases with no gene match: 4.

V gene TRBV29-1 combines with J gene TRBJ2-7, with no clear D. Trimming took off 6 bases at V and 0 bases at J, with 9 bases between the two ends. The CDR3 totals 12 residues. In germline, CDR1 is SQVTM, CDR2 ANQGSEA. CDR3 amino acids: CSVVVSSYEQYF. In DNA, the CDR3 is TGCAGCGTCGTTGTCAGCTCCTACGAGCAGTACTTC.

Regarding this clone: Within the sample, other DNA sequences also encode this same CDR3. J is TRBJ2-7 and V is TRBV6-5, with D possibly TRBD2 on 5 matching bases. Germline V gene lookup returns CDR1 MNHEY and CDR2 SVGAGI. This CDR3 region has 13 residues. Trimming pared 6 bases from V and 3 bases from J, leaving 12 bases between. CDR3 sequence: CASRPTSIYEQYF. The CDR3, as DNA: TGTGCCAGCAGGCCCACTAGTATCTACGAGCAGTACTTC.

V usage is TRBV4-1 and J usage is TRBJ1-2; D perhaps matches TRBD1 (5 bases). The V gene lost 0 bases and the J gene lost 5 bases, with 13 bases spanning the gap. The CDR3 contains 15 residues. Per the germline V gene, CDR1 is MGHRA and CDR2 is YSYEKL. The CDR3 DNA reads TGCGCCAGCAGCCAAGACACGGCAGGGAAATATGGCTACACCTTC. Encoded protein: CASSQDTAGKYGYTF.

This clone was observed a single time. The CDR3 bases are TGTGCCATCAGTGGAGAAAGCCAACCCTATGGCTACACCTTC. Translating gives CAISGESQPYGYTF. V and J are TRBV10-3 and TRBJ1-2; D is ambiguous. Trimming shortened V by 4 bases and J by 4 bases, and 13 bases separated the two germline ends. The CDR3 covers 14 residues. Germline CDR1 reads ENHRY; CDR2 reads SYGVKD.

V usage is TRBV28 and J usage is TRBJ2-3; 9 bases are a match to TRBD2. J gave up 2 bases and V 8 bases, and 11 bases lay outside the gene matches. Per the germline V gene, CDR1 is MDHEN and CDR2 is SYDVKM. The CDR3 consists of 16 residues. The CDR3 here is CASGGASGVVTDTQYF. CDR3 DNA: TGTGCCAGCGGGGGGGCTAGCGGGGTTGTCACAGATACGCAGTATTTT.

The chain employs TRBV9 and TRBJ1-6; 9 bases fit TRBD1. The CDR3 has 15 amino acids. Germline V lookup: CDR1 SGDLS, CDR2 YYNGEE. Trimming took 4 bases from V and 9 from J; bases not matched to a gene: 8. The CDR3 loop is CASSSRDRVASPLHF. CDR3 bases: TGTGCCAGCAGCTCCCGGGACAGGGTCGCTTCACCCCTCCACTTT.

This clone was seen only once. The chain links TRBV6-2 or TRBV6-3 to TRBJ1-2, with D perhaps matching TRBD1 (6 bases). Germline V gives CDR1 MNHEY, CDR2 SVGEGT. With 1 base removed from V and 7 bases from J, the gap between germline ends came to 16 bases. The CDR3 has 15 amino acids. The CDR3 loop is CASSYLTGITGGYTF. The CDR3 coding sequence is TGTGCCAGCAGTTACTTGACAGGCATTACAGGTGGCTACACCTTC.

The gene calls are TRBV19 and TRBJ2-7; D possibly corresponds to TRBD1 (6 bases). The CDR3 is 14 amino acids. Trimming took off 3 bases at V and 0 bases at J, with 9 bases between the two ends. In germline, CDR1 is LNHDA, CDR2 SQIVND (reference sequence). This CDR3 is CASSIRDNSYEQYF. Here the CDR3 DNA reads TGTGCCAGTAGTATCCGGGACAACTCCTACGAGCAGTACTTC.